Listed here is a single T cell receptor (beta chain). Its antigen remains unknown. Per the germline V gene, CDR1 is DFQATT and CDR2 is SNEGSKA (reference sequence). The CDR3 contains 13 residues. Trimming removed 0 bases at V and 4 bases at J, with 9 bases between. These data come from a study of response to subunit inactivated influenza vaccine. The study, taken as a whole, reports: The authors offered the suggestion that each seasonal influenza vaccination recruits few new T cells.

TCRdb re-derived calls from the RT-PCR reads in MiXCR, one entry per CDR3 protein. This sample carries some 640,000 distinct CDR3 sequences, approximately 13% of them seen once, and the ten largest clones take around 6.5%. The specimen was PBMCs from blood, collected 14 to 15 days before vaccination. This chain uses TRBV20-1 with TRBJ1-1; no clear D gene. The sequence came from a man between 45 and 60 years old who received an inactivated influenza vaccine. CDR3 in amino acids: CSARDNRSTEAFF. The CDR3 DNA sequence: TGCAGTGCTAGAGACAACCGGAGCACTGAAGCTTTCTTT.